Presented here are 18 T cell receptor beta chains from one specimen sequenced in a study of T cell repertoires in cytomegalovirus infection. Antigens of these TCRs are unknown. One entry per CDR3 protein, called by TCRdb with MiXCR from the reads. The sample shows under 300,000 distinct CDR3 sequences, approximately 22% of them seen only once. Material: cultured PBMCs, obtained from culture after CMV antigen stimulation. The source of these receptors is a human donor in good health (CMV status not recorded). Some clones in this sample may be carry-over from other donors' samples.

The chain uses TRBV15 and TRBJ1-4; TRBD1 matches at 9 bases. V shed 3 bases, J shed 15 bases, and the junction held 8 bases outside the gene matches. The germline gives CDR1 LNHNV, CDR2 YYDKDF (reference sequence). The CDR3 spans 13 residues. The CDR3 coding sequence is TGTGCCACCAGCAGGATGGGACAGGGTTGGTTGTTTTTT. Translated: CATSRMGQGWLFF.

The chain uses TRBV7-3 and TRBJ2-5, with D uncertain. The V and J ends lost 0 bases and 7 bases respectively, with 9 bases between them. Germline V lookup: CDR1 SGHTA, CDR2 FQGTGA. The CDR3 has 13 residues. CDR3 residues: CASSLTSHGTQYF. The CDR3 DNA reads as TGTGCCAGCAGCTTAACGTCCCATGGGACCCAGTACTTC.

The chain joins TRBV7-2 to TRBJ2-3; TRBD2 aligns across 7 bases. Germline V gene sequence: CDR1 SGHTA, CDR2 FQGNSA. The CDR3 extends over 15 amino acids. Unmatched junction bases numbered 5, after V lost 2 bases and J lost 3 bases. CDR3 amino acids: CASSLSAGVTDTQYF. DNA of the CDR3: TGTGCCAGCAGCTTATCCGCGGGAGTAACAGATACGCAGTATTTT.

This clonotype was found many times. The chain is built from TRBV7-3 and TRBJ2-2; no reliable D call. Germline lookup yields CDR1 SGHTA and CDR2 FQGTGA. The length of the CDR3 is 13 residues. V gave up 2 bases and J gave up 7 bases, with 8 bases separating them. This CDR3 reads CASSLQGNGELFF. The CDR3 region has the DNA TGTGCCAGCAGCTTACAAGGCAACGGGGAGCTGTTTTTT.

The chain carries TRBV2 and TRBJ2-5; D possibly matches TRBD1 or TRBD2 (5 bases each). CDR3 length equals 13 residues. In germline, CDR1 is SNHLY, CDR2 FYNNEI. The germline V and J ends were trimmed by 7 bases and 5 bases, with 14 bases remaining between them. The CDR3 nucleotides read TGTGCCAGCATCCGGGACCCCGGGGAGACCCAGTACTTC. This gives the protein CASIRDPGETQYF.

The table lists this clonotype with many counts. This rearrangement joins TRBV12-3 or TRBV12-4 to TRBJ1-6; no clear D. The CDR3 has 12 amino acids. Trimming cost V 6 bases and J 14 bases, with 14 bases left between them. The CDR3, as DNA: TGTGCCAGCAGCCAAACAGTTACAGCCCTCCACTTT. Residues: CASSQTVTALHF.

This clonotype was counted a few times. V is TRBV6-2 or TRBV6-3 and J is TRBJ2-1, with 12 bases that match TRBD2. Germline V gene data show CDR1 as MNHEY and CDR2 as SVGEGT. The junction had 6 bases not matched to a gene; V was cut back by 4 bases and J by 5 bases. CDR3 length: 16 amino acids. The CDR3 region is CASSFSSSGRDNEQFF. CDR3 bases: TGTGCCAGCAGTTTTTCTTCTAGCGGGAGGGACAATGAGCAGTTCTTC.

In its sample, this clonotype was seen many times. The chain joins TRBV7-2 to TRBJ1-1; D gene uncertain. Germline values: CDR1 SGHTA, CDR2 FQGNSA. The germline V and J ends were trimmed by 8 bases and 5 bases, with 30 bases remaining between them. CDR3 length: 18 amino acids. This chain's CDR3 is CASERAPNPFHLFTEAFF. CDR3 sequence (DNA): TGTGCCAGCGAGAGGGCCCCCAATCCCTTTCACTTGTTTACTGAAGCTTTCTTT. The whole variable domain, filled in from reference TRBV7-2 and TRBJ1-1, reads GAGVSQSPSNKVTEKGKDVELRCDPISGHTALYWYRQSLGQGLEFLIYFQGNSAPDKSGLPSDRFSAERTGGSVSTLTIQRTQQEDSAVYLCASERAPNPFHLFTEAFFGQGTRLTVV.

A few counts support this clonotype. The rearrangement links TRBV24-1 to TRBJ1-2; D is undetermined. Germline V gene sequence: CDR1 KGHDR, CDR2 SFDVKD. The CDR3 has 15 residues. The V and J ends lost 0 bases and 3 bases respectively, with 10 bases between them. CDR3 sequence: CATSDLSVQDYGYTF. Here the CDR3 DNA reads TGTGCCACCAGTGATTTGTCGGTCCAAGACTATGGCTACACCTTC.

This clonotype has more than one count but fewer than ten. This sequence joins TRBV4-1 and TRBJ1-2; TRBD1 matches 7 bases. CDR3 length: 14 amino acids. CDR1 is MGHRA, CDR2 YSYEKL, per germline. V shed 3 bases, J shed 6 bases, and the junction held 7 bases outside the gene matches. The CDR3 loop reads CASSQAQGGNGYTF. For the CDR3, the DNA is TGCGCCAGCAGCCAGGCCCAGGGGGGTAATGGCTACACCTTC.

This clonotype showed up just a few times. The chain is built from TRBV5-4 and TRBJ2-3; TRBD2 might be the D (6 bases). V lost 7 bases and J 4 bases, leaving 13 bases between the germline ends. The CDR3 loop spans 13 amino acids. Germline V gene sequence: CDR1 SGHNT, CDR2 YYREEE (reference sequence). CDR3 sequence (DNA): TGTGCCAGCTCGAGGGAGGAAGCAGATACGCAGTATTTT. Encoded protein: CASSREEADTQYF. Full variable domain (rest looked up from reference TRBV5-4 and TRBJ2-3): ETGVTQSPTHLIKTRGQQVTLRCSSQSGHNTVSWYQQALGQGPQFIFQYYREEENGRGNFPPRFSGLQFPNYSSELNVNALELDDSALYLCASSREEADTQYFGPGTRLTVL.

This rearrangement joins TRBV12-3 or TRBV12-4 to TRBJ2-3; D is tentatively TRBD1 or TRBD2 (5 bases each). Deletions cut 5 bases from V and 0 bases from J, with 9 bases between. The CDR3 sequence is 14 residues long. In DNA, the CDR3 is TGTGCCAGCAGTCGGGGCTTTAGCACAGATACGCAGTATTTT. Encoded protein: CASSRGFSTDTQYF.

This clonotype was seen only a few times. The rearrangement uses TRBV12-3 or TRBV12-4 and TRBJ2-3; D not certain. V lost 1 base and J lost 2, with 7 bases in between. This CDR3 has 14 amino acids. The CDR3 loop reads CASSLGRNTDTQYF. The CDR3 nucleotides are TGTGCCAGCAGTTTAGGGCGCAACACAGATACGCAGTATTTT.

This sequence joins TRBV5-1 and TRBJ2-7; D may be TRBD2 (6 bases). Germline lookup yields CDR1 SGHRS and CDR2 YFSETQ. Trimming took 1 base from V and 0 from J, leaving 11 bases between them. This CDR3 region has 15 residues. The DNA for the CDR3 is TGCGCCAGCAGCTTGCGAGGCGGGAACTCCTACGAGCAGTACTTC. Protein product: CASSLRGGNSYEQYF.

There are a few counts of this clonotype. This rearrangement joins TRBV6-2 or TRBV6-3 to TRBJ2-1, with TRBD1 matching over 7 bases. This CDR3 has 12 amino acids. J gave up 12 bases and V 5 bases, and 7 bases lay outside the gene matches. Germline loops: CDR1 MNHEY, CDR2 SVGEGT. The CDR3 sequence is CASSHRDSAQFF. The CDR3 coding sequence is TGTGCCAGCAGTCACAGGGACAGCGCGCAGTTCTTC.

This clonotype was seen at least ten times. The chain combines TRBV7-2 with TRBJ2-3; the D gene is possibly TRBD2 (6 bases). Per germline, CDR1 SGHTA and CDR2 FQGNSA. V shed 5 bases and J shed 3 bases, with 6 bases lying between them. The CDR3 is 12 amino acids. The CDR3 coding sequence is TGTGCCAGCAGCGGGACTACAGATACGCAGTATTTT. Its protein is CASSGTTDTQYF.

The genes are TRBV7-9 and TRBJ2-7, with a possible D match to TRBD2 (5 bases). The V and J ends lost 5 bases and 4 bases respectively, with 12 bases between them. Germline lookup yields CDR1 SEHNR and CDR2 FQNEAQ (reference sequence). The CDR3 has 13 amino acids. The CDR3 bases are TGTGCCAGCAGCCCAGAAGGACTTTACGAGCAGTACTTC. Its protein is CASSPEGLYEQYF.

The chain has TRBV7-3 and TRBJ2-3; unclear D gene. The CDR3 runs to 13 residues. The ends were cut back, 2 bases at V and 2 bases at J, with 5 bases in the middle. Per germline, CDR1 SGHTA and CDR2 FQGTGA. The CDR3 region is CASSLQPTDTQYF. CDR3 DNA sequence: TGTGCCAGCAGCTTACAGCCCACAGATACGCAGTATTTT.